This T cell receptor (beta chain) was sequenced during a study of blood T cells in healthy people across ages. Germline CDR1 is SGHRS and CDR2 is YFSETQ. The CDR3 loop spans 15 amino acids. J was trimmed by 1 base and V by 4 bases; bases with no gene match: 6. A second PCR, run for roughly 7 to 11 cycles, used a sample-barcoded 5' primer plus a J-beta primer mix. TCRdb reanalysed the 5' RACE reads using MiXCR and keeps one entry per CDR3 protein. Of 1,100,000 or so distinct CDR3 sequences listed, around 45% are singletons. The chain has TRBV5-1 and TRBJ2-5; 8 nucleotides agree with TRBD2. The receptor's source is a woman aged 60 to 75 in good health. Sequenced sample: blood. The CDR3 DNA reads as TGCGCCAGCAGCCGGAGCGGGAGCCGCCAAGAGACCCAGTACTTC. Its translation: CASSRSGSRQETQYF. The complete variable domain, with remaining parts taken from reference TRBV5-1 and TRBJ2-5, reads KAGVTQTPRYLIKTRGQQVTLSCSPISGHRSVSWYQQTPGQGLQFLFEYFSETQRNKGNFPGRFSGRQFSNSRSEMNVSTLELGDSALYLCASSRSGSRQETQYFGPGTRLLVL.